These 28 T cell receptor beta chains originate from one sample sequenced in a study of T cell clonality in common variable immunodeficiency. Whole-study findings and limits: Fewer deletions and N-nucleotide insertions were reportedly seen in common variable immunodeficiency TCR beta sequences.

These receptors have no identified antigens. Produced via immunoSEQ multiplex PCR; TCRdb's table is partial and in-frame only. The sample gives some 17,000 clones, none seen only once, and the top ten clones hold approximately 14%. The specimen was peripheral blood mononuclear cells. The receptors stem from a human donor with common variable immunodeficiency.

This clone has a count of ten or more. The observed sequence ends 3 residues before the CDR3 terminus, with the missing tail filled in from the germline J gene. This chain connects TRBV5-6 to TRBJ2-3; TRBD2 matches at 11 bases. The CDR3 has 15 residues. Germline V gene lookup returns CDR1 SGHDT and CDR2 YYEEEE. V gave up 0 bases and J gave up 7 bases; unmatched junction bases: 4. The sequenced part of the CDR3 DNA is TGTGCCAGCAGCTTGGGTTTAGCGGGAGGGTATACG. It codes for CASSLGLAGGYT. The whole CDR3 protein is CASSLGLAGGYTQYF. Full variable domain (rest looked up from reference TRBV5-6 and TRBJ2-3): DAGVTQSPTHLIKTRGQQVTLRCSPKSGHDTVSWYQQALGQGPQFIFQYYEEEERQRGNFPDRFSGHQFPNYSSELNVNALLLGDSALYLCASSLGLAGGYTQYFGPGTRLTVL.

Points on this clone: The read gets to within 3 residues of the CDR3 end, and the germline J gene fills in the rest. This chain joins TRBV6-1 and TRBJ2-1; D call uncertain. Germline V gene sequence: CDR1 MNHNS, CDR2 SASEGT. Deletions cut 0 bases from V and 5 bases from J, with 8 bases between. The CDR3 has 14 amino acids. Partial CDR3 DNA: TGTGCCAGCAGTGAAGCGGTAGTCCACAATGAG. It encodes CASSEAVVHNE. The complete CDR3 sequence is CASSEAVVHNEQFF.

The sample holds many counts of this clone. The read finishes 3 residues shy of the CDR3 end, and the germline J gene is used to complete it. The chain is built from TRBV19 and TRBJ2-4; TRBD1 matches at 9 bases. This CDR3 has 15 residues. J lost 7 bases, V lost 1 base, and 5 bases had no gene match. CDR1 and CDR2 (germline): LNHDA, SQIVND (reference sequence). The CDR3 here is CASSIATGTGNIQYF. The CDR3 DNA, read in part, is TGTGCCAGTAGTATAGCCACCGGGACAGGGAACATT.

This clone was observed a few times. The sequenced fragment ends 3 residues before the CDR3 boundary, so the rest is inferred from the germline J gene. J is TRBJ2-2 and V is TRBV19, with 13 bases aligning to TRBD2. The V segment lost 4 bases and the J segment 2 bases; nucleotides outside the gene matches: 10. CDR1 is LNHDA, CDR2 SQIVND, per germline (reference sequence). CDR3 size: 19 residues. The CDR3 bases that were read are TGTGCCAGTAGTAAAAGGGGACTAGCGGGACGCCGTAACACCGGGGAG. Encoded protein: CASSKRGLAGRRNTGE. The whole CDR3 sequence is CASSKRGLAGRRNTGELFF. Variable domain in full (rest from reference TRBV19 and TRBJ2-2): DGGITQSPKYLFRKEGQNVTLSCEQNLNHDAMYWYRQDPGQGLRLIYYSQIVNDFQKGDIAEGYSVSREKKESFPLTVTSAQKNPTAFYLCASSKRGLAGRRNTGELFFGEGSRLTVL.

Details on this clone: The read stops 3 residues short of the end of the CDR3; the missing end is completed from the germline J gene. The chain recombines TRBV7-9 with TRBJ1-3; 7 bases align to TRBD1. Germline CDR1 reads SEHNR; CDR2 reads FQNEAQ (reference sequence). The CDR3 loop spans 15 amino acids. Trimming at V came to 8 bases and at J to 1 base, leaving 8 bases not matched to a gene. The CDR3 is CASGRQGTSGNTIYF. The sequenced part of the CDR3 DNA is TGTGCCAGCGGGAGACAGGGAACTTCTGGAAACACC.

This clone was seen only a few times. Read sequence stops 3 residues before the CDR3 end, and the germline J gene provides the missing end. V and J are TRBV11-1 and TRBJ1-1; D unclear. Germline V lookup: CDR1 SGHAT, CDR2 FQDESV (reference sequence). The CDR3 contains 13 residues. Partial CDR3 DNA: TGTGCCAGCAGCTTAGAAGACAACCATGGA. Its translation is CASSLEDNHG. The CDR3 as a whole reads CASSLEDNHGAFF.

This clone has a count of ten or more. The DNA ends 3 residues before the CDR3 does, and the rest of the CDR3 is filled in from the germline J gene. Other DNA sequences in the sample encode the same CDR3. This chain joins TRBV2 and TRBJ1-1; D is unclear. Trimming cost V 4 bases and J 0 bases, with 3 bases left between them. The CDR3 is 12 amino acids. Germline V gives CDR1 SNHLY, CDR2 FYNNEI. CDR3: CASSAVNTEAFF. Partial CDR3 DNA: TGTGCCAGCAGTGCGGTGAACACTGAA.

This clone was seen repeatedly, ten times or more. Coverage ceases 3 residues before the CDR3 finishes, and the germline J gene fills in the end. The chain employs TRBV10-1 and TRBJ2-1; the match to TRBD2 covers 7 bases. V lost 4 bases and J lost 9; bases outside the gene matches: 15. The germline V gene has CDR1 WNHNN and CDR2 SYGVQD (reference sequence). The CDR3 contains 16 residues. CDR3 region: CASSGRLAGSLSEQFF. The CDR3 bases that were read are TGCGCCAGCAGTGGTCGTTTAGCGGGCTCTCTGAGTGAG.

A remark on this clone: The CDR3 extends 3 residues past the end of the read, so its final part is completed from the germline J gene. The chain carries TRBV6-2 or TRBV6-3 and TRBJ2-3, with D perhaps matching TRBD1 (5 bases). Germline loops: CDR1 MNHEY, CDR2 SVGEGT. The CDR3 contains 12 residues. Trimming removed 9 bases from V and 1 base from J, with 8 bases in between. The CDR3 sequence: CARGVGTDTQYF. Incomplete CDR3 DNA: TGTGCCAGAGGGGTAGGCACAGATACG.

This clone appeared a few times. The read is 3 residues too short to cover the CDR3 end, so that end is filled in from the germline J gene. V is TRBV20-1 and J is TRBJ2-5, with TRBD2 as a possible D gene (5 bases). This CDR3 is built from 13 residues. V was trimmed by 3 bases and J by 5 bases, leaving 13 bases between them. Looked up from germline, CDR1 is DFQATT and CDR2 is SNEGSKA (reference sequence). The CDR3 sequence: CSARIIARETQYF. The sequenced part of the CDR3 DNA is TGCAGTGCTAGGATAATAGCGCGTGAGACC.

About this clone: The read is 3 residues too short to cover the CDR3 end, so that end is filled in from the germline J gene. The chain is built from TRBV2 and TRBJ1-2; 8 bases fit TRBD1. The V segment lost 5 bases and the J segment 7 bases; nucleotides outside the gene matches: 6. In germline, CDR1 is SNHLY, CDR2 FYNNEI. CDR3 size: 13 residues. The CDR3 is CASSPDRGGGYTF. Partial CDR3 DNA: TGTGCCAGCAGTCCCGACAGGGGAGGTGGC.

A few counts support this clone. From the germline J gene comes the end of the CDR3, since the read stops 3 residues before it. This chain joins TRBV7-9 and TRBJ1-1; D ambiguous. Deletions cut 5 bases from V and 0 bases from J, with 10 bases between. Germline V gene lookup returns CDR1 SEHNR and CDR2 FQNEAQ (reference sequence). The CDR3 is 14 amino acids. Partial CDR3 DNA: TGTGCCAGCAGCCTGAGCCGAATGAACACTGAA. Its protein is CASSLSRMNTE. The CDR3 in its entirety is CASSLSRMNTEAFF.

This clone was detected a few times. The read gets to within 3 residues of the CDR3 end, and the germline J gene fills in the rest. The rearrangement uses TRBV6-1 and TRBJ2-7; D might be TRBD2 (5 bases). CDR1 MNHNS and CDR2 SASEGT come from the germline V gene. The V and J ends lost 2 bases and 4 bases respectively, with 15 bases between them. CDR3 length: 15 amino acids. The CDR3 region is CASSERTSPIYEQYF. Partial CDR3 DNA: TGTGCCAGCAGTGAACGGACTTCGCCTATTTACGAG.

This clone was counted ten times or more. The read ends 3 residues shy of where the CDR3 ends; the end is completed using the germline J gene. The chain links TRBV5-1 to TRBJ1-2; unclear D gene. Germline-derived CDR1 and CDR2 are SGHRS and YFSETQ. Trimming took 0 bases from V and 4 from J, leaving 10 bases between them. There are 14 residues in the CDR3. CDR3 protein: CASSLDSLIYGYTF. The CDR3 bases that were read are TGCGCCAGCAGCTTGGATAGTTTGATCTATGGC.

The sample holds many counts of this clone. The read falls 3 residues short of the CDR3 end, and the missing part is taken from the germline J gene. The chain joins TRBV14 to TRBJ2-1; 13 bases line up with TRBD2. Germline V gene lookup returns CDR1 SGHDN and CDR2 FVKESK. The length of the CDR3 is 17 residues. The junction had 8 bases not matched to a gene; V was cut back by 6 bases and J by 3 bases. CDR3 DNA (partial): TGTGCCAGCAGTCCACGCAGACTAGCGGGAGGCTACAATGAG. It translates to CASSPRRLAGGYNE. In full, the CDR3 is CASSPRRLAGGYNEQFF.

This clone has more than one count but fewer than ten. The read terminates 3 residues before the CDR3 end, so the remaining end is supplied by the germline J gene. This chain links TRBV2 with TRBJ2-3; perhaps TRBD2 as D (5 bases). The CDR3 spans 12 residues. Germline CDR1 reads SNHLY; CDR2 reads FYNNEI. The V end was cut by 8 bases, the J end by 8 bases, with 14 bases between. CDR3 bases read: TGTGCCAGCCGAGTCGGGGATGGTACG. Its translation: CASRVGDGT. Given in full, the CDR3 is CASRVGDGTQYF. Together with reference TRBV2 and TRBJ2-3, the CDR3 gives the full variable domain: EPEVTQTPSHQVTQMGQEVILRCVPISNHLYFYWYRQILGQKVEFLVSFYNNEISEKSEIFDDQFSVERPDGSNFTLKIRSTKLEDSAMYFCASRVGDGTQYFGPGTRLTVL.

With regard to this clone: Read data end 3 residues before the CDR3 end; the end is taken from the germline J gene. The rearrangement joins TRBV19 to TRBJ2-5, with TRBD1 as a possible D gene (6 bases). The CDR3 sequence is 15 residues long. Germline-derived CDR1 and CDR2 are LNHDA and SQIVND (reference sequence). Trimming left V 3 bases short and J 4 bases short, with 15 bases between. The CDR3: CASSIGRGWGETQYF. Incomplete CDR3 DNA: TGTGCCAGTAGTATCGGCAGGGGTTGGGGAGAGACC.

This clone was seen a handful of times. With the read ending 3 residues before the CDR3 end, the germline J gene is used to fill in that end. This sequence joins TRBV7-9 and TRBJ2-1, with D maybe TRBD1 (5 bases). V lost 6 bases and J 7 bases, leaving 10 bases between the germline ends. The CDR3 has 12 amino acids. CDR1 is SEHNR and CDR2 is FQNEAQ in the germline V gene (reference sequence). The chain's CDR3 is CASRSRENEQFF. The sequenced part of the CDR3 DNA is TGTGCCAGCAGGAGCAGGGAAAATGAG.

This clone appeared many times. Read data end 3 residues before the CDR3 end; the end is taken from the germline J gene. The J gene is TRBJ2-3, the V gene TRBV4-2; 8 bases are shared with TRBD1. Germline V gives CDR1 LGHNA, CDR2 YNFKEQ. V gave up 4 bases and J gave up 4 bases; unmatched junction bases: 16. The CDR3 sequence is 18 residues long. The sequenced CDR3 bases are TGTGCCAGCAGCCGAGTCCAACTTGACAGGGGTATCCCAGATACG. This encodes CASSRVQLDRGIPDT. The whole CDR3 region reads CASSRVQLDRGIPDTQYF.

With regard to this clone: From the germline J gene comes the end of the CDR3, since the read stops 3 residues before it. This sequence joins TRBV5-1 and TRBJ2-3; 12 nucleotides agree with TRBD2. There are 16 residues in the CDR3. Looked up from germline, CDR1 is SGHRS and CDR2 is YFSETQ. V lost 4 bases, J lost 4 bases, and 7 bases stayed unmatched. CDR3 loop: CASSNLAGGVADTQYF. The CDR3 bases that were read are TGCGCCAGCAGCAATCTAGCGGGAGGGGTGGCAGATACG.

Details on this clone: The read terminates 3 residues ahead of where the CDR3 ends, so the germline J gene completes it. This sequence joins TRBV5-1 and TRBJ2-3; TRBD2 aligns across 9 bases. Germline lookup yields CDR1 SGHRS and CDR2 YFSETQ. The CDR3 has 16 amino acids. The DNA read from the CDR3 is TGCGCCAGCAGGGCTCTGGCGGGGGGGCCCGAGGGAACG. This codes for CASRALAGGPEGT. The CDR3 in full is CASRALAGGPEGTQYF.

Points on this clone: The sequence runs out 3 residues before the end of the CDR3; the remainder is reconstructed from the germline J gene. V and J are TRBV7-9 and TRBJ1-6; 9 bases are shared with TRBD1. CDR1 and CDR2 from the germline V gene are SEHNR and FQNEAQ (reference sequence). The CDR3 is 15 residues long. Trimming cost V 5 bases and J 8 bases; bases outside gene matches: 7. The CDR3 sequence is CASSVRQGVYSPLHF. CDR3 DNA, as far as it was read: TGTGCCAGCAGCGTACGACAGGGGGTCTATTCACCC.

This clone has ten or more counts. The DNA ends 3 residues before the CDR3 does, and the rest of the CDR3 is filled in from the germline J gene. V usage is TRBV2 and J usage is TRBJ2-5; the D is unclear. With 5 bases removed from V and 7 bases from J, the gap between germline ends came to 11 bases. The CDR3 length is 12 residues. Germline-derived CDR1 and CDR2 are SNHLY and FYNNEI. The covered CDR3 bases are TGTGCCAGCAGTATCCCCCGCGGGACC. It specifies CASSIPRGT. From start to end, the CDR3 is CASSIPRGTQYF.

This clone has ten or more counts. With the read ending 3 residues before the CDR3 end, the germline J gene is used to fill in that end. The chain combines TRBV19 with TRBJ1-2, with 7 bases identical to TRBD1. CDR3 length equals 13 residues. Germline V gene sequence: CDR1 LNHDA, CDR2 SQIVND (reference sequence). After removal of 7 bases from V and 4 bases from J, the junction contained 6 bases not matched to a gene. The CDR3 here is CASTGRTGYGYTF. The sequenced part of the CDR3 DNA is TGTGCCAGTACTGGGCGGACAGGCTATGGC.

This clone was seen a few times. The read is 3 residues too short to cover the CDR3 end, so that end is filled in from the germline J gene. The same CDR3 arises from other DNA sequences in this sample as well. The rearrangement links TRBV19 to TRBJ1-2; 10 bases fit TRBD1. V lost 4 bases and J lost 3; bases outside the gene matches: 5. Germline assignment: CDR1 LNHDA and CDR2 SQIVND (reference sequence). This CDR3 contains 15 residues. Partial CDR3 DNA: TGTGCCAGTAGTACGCGGACAGGGGGTGACTATGGC. This encodes CASSTRTGGDYG. The complete CDR3 protein is CASSTRTGGDYGYTF.

This clone has a count of ten or more. Sequencing ends 3 residues short of the CDR3 end; the germline J gene provides the rest. V gene TRBV2 combines with J gene TRBJ2-5; D may be TRBD1 (5 bases). Trimming removed 7 bases at V and 5 bases at J, with 14 bases between. Germline V gives CDR1 SNHLY, CDR2 FYNNEI. The CDR3 spans 13 residues. The CDR3 loop reads CASTGPRAETQYF. The DNA read from the CDR3 is TGTGCCAGCACCGGCCCCAGGGCTGAGACC.

To note about this clone: Read coverage stops 3 residues before the CDR3 terminus; the germline J gene supplies the remainder. The chain links TRBV7-3 to TRBJ2-7; D might be TRBD1 (5 bases). V lost 2 bases and J 6 bases, leaving 11 bases between the germline ends. The CDR3 runs 13 residues. Germline V gene data show CDR1 as SGHTA and CDR2 as FQGTGA. The CDR3 protein is CASSLLQVSEQYF. The DNA read from the CDR3 is TGTGCCAGCAGCTTATTACAGGTCAGCGAG.

Details on this clone: The read terminates 3 residues before the CDR3 end, so the remaining end is supplied by the germline J gene. This chain links TRBV7-3 with TRBJ2-2, with a possible D match to TRBD2 (5 bases). CDR3 size: 16 residues. Germline lookup yields CDR1 SGHTA and CDR2 FQGTGA. V gave up 2 bases and J gave up 0 bases, with 10 bases separating them. Incomplete CDR3 DNA: TGTGCCAGCAGCTTATTTCCCGGGGCGAACACCGGGGAG. Amino acid sequence: CASSLFPGANTGE. The entire CDR3 reads CASSLFPGANTGELFF. Full variable domain (rest looked up from reference TRBV7-3 and TRBJ2-2): GAGVSQTPSNKVTEKGKYVELRCDPISGHTALYWYRQSLGQGPEFLIYFQGTGAADDSGLPNDRFFAVRPEGSVSTLKIQRTERGDSAVYLCASSLFPGANTGELFFGEGSRLTVL.